This T cell receptor beta chain was sequenced in a study of blood T cell repertoires in COVID-19. Study-level information: In each case, the material was cDNA or gDNA derived from T cells, B-cell-depleted T cells, or PBMCs.

Participants were aged about 18 to 100 years from more than 20 US areas. Before being deemed recovered, Cohort 3 donors had two negative PCRs, clearance, or symptom resolution. A single count supports this clone. The germline V gene has CDR1 SGHTA and CDR2 FQGNSA. This CDR3 has 14 residues. The V gene lost 4 bases and the J gene lost 2 bases, with 11 bases spanning the gap. Here immunoSEQ multiplex PCR was the method, and the copy in TCRdb shows in-frame clones only, minus some. The sample gives around 130,000 clones, 84% of which show up once; 3% to 4.5% is in the top ten. The specimen was PBMCs or T cells enriched from blood (not recorded which). This receptor was identified in a woman in her twenties or thirties who had recovered from COVID-19. The gene calls are TRBV7-2 and TRBJ2-5, with a weak D call TRBD2 (6 bases). The CDR3 sequence is CASSYPAGQETQYF. The CDR3 nucleotides are TGTGCCAGCAGCTACCCCGCGGGACAAGAGACCCAGTACTTC.